One and the same sample provided the 32 T cell receptor beta chains below, sequenced in a study of blood T cell repertoires in COVID-19. The data were produced by immunoSEQ multiplex PCR, yet TCRdb's version contains in-frame clones alone and is incomplete. The sample gives about 270,000 clones, about 89% of which show up once; approximately 9.4% is in the top ten. Sequenced material: peripheral blood. The receptor source for this set is a man aged 35 to 55 who had recovered from COVID-19.

The rearrangement uses TRBV7-2 and TRBJ2-3; no definite D call. Between the trimmed V and J ends, which lost 3 bases and 5 bases, there was a span of 3 bases. Germline V gives CDR1 SGHTA, CDR2 FQGNSA. CDR3 length: 11 amino acids. CDR3 sequence (DNA): TGTGCCAGCAGCTTCAAAGATACGCAGTATTTT. This sequence encodes CASSFKDTQYF.

The chain links TRBV29-1 to TRBJ1-1; TRBD1 matches 10 bases. CDR1 is SQVTM, CDR2 ANQGSEA, per germline. CDR3 size: 17 residues. The ends lost 2 bases at V and 1 base at J; junction bases unmatched: 10. CDR3 region: CSVESRDRGLGNTEAFF. For the CDR3, the DNA is TGCAGCGTTGAAAGCCGTGACAGGGGGCTTGGGAACACTGAAGCTTTCTTT.

J is TRBJ1-2 and V is TRBV7-2; the match to TRBD1 covers 7 bases. CDR1 and CDR2 from the germline V gene are SGHTA and FQGNSA. The CDR3 length is 16 residues. Trimming took 5 bases from V and 4 from J; bases not matched to a gene: 13. CDR3 nucleotide sequence: TGTGCCAGCAGCCCACCCCGGAGGCAGGGGGTCTATGGCTACACCTTC. Its protein is CASSPPRRQGVYGYTF.

The chain links TRBV2 to TRBJ2-1, with D unresolved. CDR1 and CDR2 (germline): SNHLY, FYNNEI. V dropped 1 base and J dropped 15 bases, with 16 bases sitting between them. The CDR3 contains 13 residues. CDR3 loop: CASSEVRASILFF. In DNA, the CDR3 is TGTGCCAGCAGTGAAGTTCGCGCTAGTATTTTGTTCTTC.

This rearrangement joins TRBV7-2 to TRBJ1-2, with 9 nucleotides matching TRBD1. The trim removed 6 bases at V and 4 bases at J, leaving 9 bases unmatched. Germline V lookup: CDR1 SGHTA, CDR2 FQGNSA. The CDR3 spans 15 residues. CDR3 in DNA: TGTGCCAGCAGTTACTCACCGGGACAGGGCTATGGCTACACCTTC. This gives the protein CASSYSPGQGYGYTF. Full variable domain (remainder filled in from reference TRBV7-2 and TRBJ1-2): GAGVSQSPSNKVTEKGKDVELRCDPISGHTALYWYRQSLGQGLEFLIYFQGNSAPDKSGLPSDRFSAERTGGSVSTLTIQRTQQEDSAVYLCASSYSPGQGYGYTFGSGTRLTVV.

The chain employs TRBV10-3 and TRBJ1-1; D is perhaps TRBD1 (5 bases). From germline, CDR1 is ENHRY and CDR2 SYGVKD. The V gene lost 6 bases and the J gene lost 0 bases, with 8 bases spanning the gap. The CDR3 is made up of 13 amino acids. The CDR3 sequence is CAIRQTVNTEAFF. The CDR3 nucleotides are TGTGCCATCAGACAGACAGTGAACACTGAAGCTTTCTTT.

This chain connects TRBV5-1 to TRBJ2-1; 8 bases agree with TRBD1. CDR3 length: 15 residues. Germline V gives CDR1 SGHRS, CDR2 YFSETQ. The trim removed 9 bases at V and 5 bases at J, leaving 13 bases unmatched. The CDR3: CATTNSRDRNNEQFF. CDR3 sequence (DNA): TGCGCCACCACAAACTCCCGGGACAGGAACAATGAGCAGTTCTTC.

This clone was observed once. The V and J genes are TRBV9 and TRBJ2-7; a weak D match, TRBD2 (5 bases). V shed 0 bases and J shed 1 base, with 11 bases lying between them. The CDR3 contains 15 residues. The germline CDR1 and CDR2 sequences are SGDLS and YYNGEE. The CDR3 sequence is CASSVAGSTSYEQYF. The CDR3 bases are TGTGCCAGCAGCGTAGCGGGGAGTACGTCCTACGAGCAGTACTTC.

This clone has a single count. V is TRBV10-3 and J is TRBJ2-7; D might be TRBD2 (6 bases). Germline CDR1 ENHRY, CDR2 SYGVKD. The V and J ends lost 11 bases and 4 bases respectively, with 12 bases between them. This CDR3 has 11 residues. In DNA, the CDR3 is TGTGCCGTCGACGGGAGATACGAGCAGTACTTC. Translation: CAVDGRYEQYF.

The gene calls are TRBV5-1 and TRBJ1-4; possibly TRBD1 for D (6 bases). V was pared by 4 bases and J by 8 bases, with 15 bases between. Germline-derived CDR1 and CDR2 are SGHRS and YFSETQ. The CDR3 runs 14 residues. For the CDR3, the DNA is TGCGCCAGCAGCCCCGGGGGGCATGGCGAAAAACTGTTTTTT. It codes for CASSPGGHGEKLFF.

This clone was detected only once. The J gene is TRBJ1-2, the V gene TRBV6-5, with TRBD1 as a possible D gene (6 bases). V lost 2 bases and J lost 5, with 18 bases in between. Germline lookup yields CDR1 MNHEY and CDR2 SVGAGI. CDR3 length: 16 amino acids. The CDR3 sequence is CASSYGGAYRKYGYTF. CDR3 DNA: TGTGCCAGCAGTTACGGGGGCGCCTATCGAAAGTATGGCTACACCTTC.

V is TRBV7-2 and J is TRBJ2-3, with 14 bases aligning to TRBD2. The V gene's germline CDR1 is SGHTA and CDR2 FQGNSA. The CDR3 runs to 17 residues. V shed 5 bases and J 3 bases; nucleotides not matched to a gene: 7. CDR3 loop: CASSLRLAGGLTDTQYF. The CDR3 bases are TGTGCCAGCAGCCTTCGACTAGCGGGGGGGCTTACAGATACGCAGTATTTT.

The V gene is TRBV9, the J gene TRBJ1-4; D gene unclear. The germline CDR1 and CDR2 sequences are SGDLS and YYNGEE. The CDR3 covers 15 residues. V lost 4 bases, J lost 7 bases, and 17 bases lay in between. In DNA form, the CDR3 reads TGTGCCAGCAGCCCCTCCGGCCGGGGTTCTGAAAAACTGTTTTTT. It translates to CASSPSGRGSEKLFF.

The gene calls are TRBV19 and TRBJ2-1, with D possibly matching TRBD2 (5 bases). CDR1 is LNHDA and CDR2 is SQIVND in the germline V gene (reference sequence). With 4 bases removed from V and 7 bases from J, the gap between germline ends came to 14 bases. The CDR3 is 14 amino acids. The CDR3 loop reads CASSTKWERNEQFF. The CDR3 bases are TGTGCCAGTAGTACTAAATGGGAGAGGAATGAGCAGTTCTTC.

The gene calls are TRBV9 and TRBJ2-7; D is perhaps TRBD2 (6 bases). Germline V gene sequence: CDR1 SGDLS, CDR2 YYNGEE. V dropped 2 bases and J dropped 4 bases, with 13 bases sitting between them. The CDR3 loop spans 14 amino acids. DNA of the CDR3: TGTGCCAGCAGCGTCAACGCCCGGGGGTACGAGCAGTACTTC. Amino acids: CASSVNARGYEQYF.

The chain combines TRBV2 with TRBJ2-7, with D perhaps TRBD1 (6 bases). Deletions cut 6 bases from V and 2 bases from J, with 8 bases between. The CDR3 sequence is 12 residues long. Germline CDR1 reads SNHLY; CDR2 reads FYNNEI. The CDR3 is CASRDRTYEQYF. CDR3 DNA: TGTGCCAGCAGGGACAGAACCTACGAGCAGTACTTC.

Turning to this clone: A read error may account for a junction end that differs from germline. The chain is built from TRBV5-1 and TRBJ2-2, with D possibly being TRBD2 (5 bases). CDR1 and CDR2 from the germline V gene are SGHRS and YFSETQ. This CDR3 is built from 15 residues. The CDR3 nucleotides are TGCGCCAGCAGCGGAGGACTGGGGAACATCGGGGAGCTGTTTTTT. This translates into CASSGGLGNIGELFF.

The chain uses TRBV27 and TRBJ1-2; tentative D call: TRBD1 (6 bases). V lost 6 bases and J lost 13, with 18 bases in between. Germline lookup yields CDR1 MNHEY and CDR2 SMNVEV (reference sequence). The CDR3 is made up of 12 amino acids. CDR3 coding DNA: TGTGCCAGCAGACGAGGGGGGGACTCTCTCACCTTC. Residues: CASRRGGDSLTF.

The rearrangement joins TRBV7-7 to TRBJ2-5; D perhaps matches TRBD2 (6 bases). CDR3 length equals 15 residues. Germline V lookup: CDR1 SSHAT, CDR2 FNYEAQ (reference sequence). The V end lost 1 base, the J end lost 5 bases, and 14 bases lay between the germline ends. CDR3 in amino acids: CASSLDRGSRETQYF. CDR3 coding DNA: TGTGCCAGCAGCTTAGACCGGGGGAGTCGGGAGACCCAGTACTTC.

This clone was observed once. V is TRBV3-1 (or the pseudogene TRBV3-2) and J is TRBJ1-2; 8 nucleotides agree with TRBD1. From germline, CDR1 is LGHDT and CDR2 YNNKEL (reference sequence). V trimming: 3 bases; J trimming: 0 bases; junction bases outside the gene matches: 3. The CDR3 extends over 15 amino acids. CDR3 amino acids: CASSHGTGTNYGYTF. CDR3 sequence (DNA): TGTGCCAGCAGCCACGGGACAGGAACTAACTATGGCTACACCTTC.

The chain couples TRBV6-2 or TRBV6-3 to TRBJ2-2; TRBD2 aligns across 8 bases. Germline V lookup: CDR1 MNHEY, CDR2 SVGEGT. V gave up 6 bases and J gave up 8 bases; unmatched junction bases: 8. CDR3 length: 14 amino acids. The CDR3 here is CASSLSGTGGELFF. CDR3 DNA: TGTGCCAGCAGCCTTAGCGGGACGGGTGGGGAGCTGTTTTTT.

The rearrangement joins TRBV7-8 to TRBJ2-7; 12 nucleotides align to TRBD2. CDR1 and CDR2 (germline): SGHVS, FQNEAQ. V shed 4 bases and J 4 bases; nucleotides not matched to a gene: 11. The CDR3 consists of 17 residues. CDR3 protein: CASSSYFLAGGPYEQYF. Here the CDR3 DNA reads TGTGCCAGCAGCTCCTACTTTCTAGCGGGAGGGCCATACGAGCAGTACTTC. The variable domain in full, completed from reference TRBV7-8 and TRBJ2-7, reads GAGVSQSPRYKVAKRGQDVALRCDPISGHVSLFWYQQALGQGPEFLTYFQNEAQLDKSGLPSDRFFAERPEGSVSTLKIQRTQQEDSAVYLCASSSYFLAGGPYEQYFGPGTRLTVT.

This clone was seen only a few times. This chain links TRBV7-9 with TRBJ1-5, with D unresolved. Germline CDR1 reads SEHNR; CDR2 reads FQNEAQ (reference sequence). The CDR3 sequence is 12 residues long. V was clipped by 8 bases and J by 6 bases, with 11 bases between them. CDR3 DNA sequence: TGTGCCAGCTGTTCTTCGGGTCAGCCCCAGCATTTT. It yields the protein CASCSSGQPQHF.

This clone turned up a few times. This chain connects TRBV7-9 to TRBJ1-3; 8 bases map to TRBD1. Trimming removed 10 bases from V and 0 bases from J; junction bases left unmatched: 5. The CDR3 extends over 14 amino acids. Germline CDR1 reads SEHNR; CDR2 reads FQNEAQ (reference sequence). The CDR3 nucleotides are TGTGCCACCCGGACAGGGTCCTCTGGAAACACCATATATTTT. It codes for CATRTGSSGNTIYF.

The chain employs TRBV16 and TRBJ2-6; D uncertain. There are 13 residues in the CDR3. Germline lookup yields CDR1 KGHSY and CDR2 FQNENV. V lost 4 bases and J lost 1, with 2 bases in between. CDR3 DNA sequence: TGTGCCAGCAGCCTATCTGGGGCCAACGTCCTGACTTTC. It is translated as CASSLSGANVLTF.

The chain joins TRBV30 to TRBJ2-1; maybe TRBD2 (5 bases). Per the germline V gene, CDR1 is GTSNPN and CDR2 is SVGIG (reference sequence). There are 13 residues in the CDR3. The ends were cut back, 0 bases at V and 9 bases at J, with 12 bases in the middle. The CDR3 loop is CAWSVLGGGEQFF. The CDR3 bases are TGTGCCTGGAGTGTACTAGGCGGTGGTGAGCAGTTCTTC.

This sequence joins TRBV5-6 and TRBJ2-2; a possible D gene is TRBD2 (6 bases). The CDR3 consists of 15 residues. The V gene's germline CDR1 is SGHDT and CDR2 YYEEEE. V was pared by 0 bases and J by 5 bases, with 11 bases between. CDR3 nucleotides: TGTGCCAGCAGCTTGGGGGCGGGAAGGACCGGGGAGCTGTTTTTT. It codes for CASSLGAGRTGELFF. The entire variable domain, with the rest obtained from reference TRBV5-6 and TRBJ2-2, is as follows: DAGVTQSPTHLIKTRGQQVTLRCSPKSGHDTVSWYQQALGQGPQFIFQYYEEEERQRGNFPDRFSGHQFPNYSSELNVNALLLGDSALYLCASSLGAGRTGELFFGEGSRLTVL.

The V call is TRBV29-1, the J call TRBJ1-6; D uncertain. CDR3 length: 13 amino acids. V lost 4 bases and J 10 bases, leaving 14 bases between the germline ends. Per the germline V gene, CDR1 is SQVTM and CDR2 is ANQGSEA. The CDR3 region is CSVGTSLGSPLHF. CDR3 bases: TGCAGCGTTGGAACCAGCCTAGGATCACCCCTCCACTTT. Drawing the rest from reference TRBV29-1 and TRBJ1-6, the complete variable domain is SAVISQKPSRDICQRGTSLTIQCQVDSQVTMMFWYRQQPGQSLTLIATANQGSEATYESGFVIDKFPISRPNLTFSTLTVSNMSPEDSSIYLCSVGTSLGSPLHFGNGTRLTVT.

V gene TRBV27 combines with J gene TRBJ2-1; 10 bases fit TRBD2. Germline V gene data show CDR1 as MNHEY and CDR2 as SMNVEV (reference sequence). The CDR3 is made up of 14 amino acids. V lost 6 bases and J lost 7; bases outside the gene matches: 6. The CDR3 reads CASRGSGRKNEQFF. The CDR3 DNA reads TGTGCCAGCAGAGGTAGCGGGAGGAAGAATGAGCAGTTCTTC.

V usage is TRBV19 and J usage is TRBJ1-2; 8 positions agree with TRBD1. The CDR3 covers 13 residues. Germline assignment: CDR1 LNHDA and CDR2 SQIVND (reference sequence). The ends lost 5 bases at V and 4 bases at J; junction bases unmatched: 3. This chain's CDR3 is CASSAGGFYGYTF. In nucleotides, the CDR3 is TGTGCCAGTAGTGCAGGGGGCTTCTATGGCTACACCTTC.

The gene calls are TRBV11-2 and TRBJ2-7; 13 bases agree with TRBD2. The V gene end was trimmed by 5 bases and the J gene end by 3 bases; junction bases not matched to a gene: 7. Germline V gives CDR1 SGHAT, CDR2 FQNNGV. There are 16 residues in the CDR3. The CDR3 protein is CASSPRTSGSFYEQYF. The CDR3 region has the DNA TGTGCCAGCAGCCCCCGGACTAGCGGGAGTTTCTACGAGCAGTACTTC. Together with reference TRBV11-2 and TRBJ2-7, the CDR3 gives the full variable domain: EAGVAQSPRYKIIEKRQSVAFWCNPISGHATLYWYQQILGQGPKLLIQFQNNGVVDDSQLPKDRFSAERLKGVDSTLKIQPAKLEDSAVYLCASSPRTSGSFYEQYFGPGTRLTVT.

V is TRBV24-1 and J is TRBJ2-3; 7 bases align to TRBD1. V shed 1 base and J 1 base; nucleotides not matched to a gene: 10. Germline lookup yields CDR1 KGHDR and CDR2 SFDVKD. The length of the CDR3 is 18 residues. CDR3 in amino acids: CATSDLPYRGRCTDTQYF. The CDR3 DNA is TGTGCCACCAGTGATTTACCGTACAGGGGCCGCTGCACAGATACGCAGTATTTT.